Listed below are T cell receptor beta chains from one sample, sequenced in a study of cytomegalovirus exposure and HLA in healthy donors. Data came from immunoSEQ multiplex PCR; TCRdb stores just in-frame clones and leaves some out. The data contain under 150,000 clones, roughly 60% of them singletons. The sequenced sample consisted of PBMCs. The receptors stem from a middle-aged man in good health and CMV-seropositive. Each CDR3 is given with its conserved first and last residue. D genes are given only for firm matches. Clone size is stated in some rows and not others, as once, few, many or a class when expanded.

J gene,clone size,V gene,CDR3 length,D gene,CDR3 DNA,CDR3 protein
TRBJ2-6,NA,TRBV19,18,TRBD1,TGTGCCAGTAGGGAACCGGGACAGGGTAAAGCTGGGGCCAACGTCCTGACTTTC,CASREPGQGKAGANVLTF
TRBJ2-5,NA,TRBV18,13,NA,TGTGCCAGCTCCGAGACAGGTAGAGAGACCCAGTACTTC,CASSETGRETQYF
TRBJ2-3,NA,TRBV5-4,15,TRBD2,TGTGCCAGCAGCTTGTGGACTAGCGGCACAGATACGCAGTATTTT,CASSLWTSGTDTQYF
TRBJ2-3,NA,TRBV19,14,NA,TGTGCCAGTAGTATTGGGCAGGGTATAGATACGCAGTATTTT,CASSIGQGIDTQYF
TRBJ1-2,NA,TRBV6-6,14,TRBD1,TGTGCCAGCAGTAAAGGGACAGGGGATAATGGCTACACCTTC,CASSKGTGDNGYTF
TRBJ2-3,NA,TRBV28,15,TRBD2,TGTGCCAGCAGGCGGGGACTAGCGGGAGGAGATACGCAGTATTTT,CASRRGLAGGDTQYF
TRBJ2-2,NA,TRBV25-1,12,TRBD2,TGTGCCAGCCAAGCGGGGGTCGGGGAGCTGTTTTTT,CASQAGVGELFF
TRBJ2-4,once,TRBV11-2,16,NA,TGTGCCAGCAGCTTAGAAGGTCCAGGAACTAAAAACATTCAGTACTTC,CASSLEGPGTKNIQYF
TRBJ2-1,NA,TRBV29-1,13,NA,TGCAGCGTTGCGTCGGTCGCGTTCCTCCCCCAGTTCTTC,CSVASVAFLPQFF
TRBJ1-2,NA,TRBV9,18,NA,TGTGCCAGCAGCGTAGATGGCCTAGTGGGGGCCGGTAACTATGGCTACACCTTC,CASSVDGLVGAGNYGYTF
TRBJ2-2,few,TRBV4-1,17,TRBD2,TGCGCCAGCAGCCTTCGGGGGGGCCCGAGGGTAACCGGGGAGCTGTTTTTT,CASSLRGGPRVTGELFF
TRBJ1-5,NA,TRBV11-2,17,NA,TGTGCCAGCAGCTTAGTCGGTTCGGGGGTGAGCAATCAGCCCCAGCATTTT,CASSLVGSGVSNQPQHF
TRBJ2-7,NA,TRBV7-2,12,NA,TGTGCCAGCAGCCGGGACTTATACGAGCAGTACTTC,CASSRDLYEQYF
TRBJ2-7,NA,TRBV7-3,15,TRBD2,TGTGCCAGCAGCAGTAGCGGGGGGCGCCCCTACGAGCAGTACTTC,CASSSSGGRPYEQYF
TRBJ1-4,NA,TRBV7-7,15,NA,TGTGCCAGCAGCTTAGTCGCGGGAACTAATGAAAAACTGTTTTTT,CASSLVAGTNEKLFF
TRBJ2-3,few,TRBV25-1,13,TRBD1,TGTGCCAGCACGGACAGGGCCCCAGATACGCAGTATTTT,CASTDRAPDTQYF
TRBJ2-7,NA,TRBV28,12,TRBD2,TGTGCCAGCCGCGGGAGTCTGGGCGAGCAGTACTTC,CASRGSLGEQYF
TRBJ1-2,few,TRBV5-4,14,TRBD1,TGTGCCAGCAGCCCAGGGGGCCTAAACTATGGCTACACCTTC,CASSPGGLNYGYTF
TRBJ2-1,NA,TRBV7-8,15,TRBD1,TGTGCCAGCAGCTCCGGGGACAGGGATTACAATGAGCAGTTCTTC,CASSSGDRDYNEQFF
TRBJ2-5,few,TRBV11-3,13,TRBD1,TGTGCCAGCAGCTTAACGTCAGGGGGGACCCAGTACTTC,CASSLTSGGTQYF
TRBJ1-1,NA,TRBV19,14,NA,TGTGCCAGTAGACACCGGGAGAGGACCACTGAAGCTTTCTTT,CASRHRERTTEAFF
TRBJ2-5,few,TRBV15,17,TRBD1,TGTGCCACCAGCAGACACGATTTGGACAGGACCCAAGAGACCCAGTACTTC,CATSRHDLDRTQETQYF
TRBJ1-2,NA,TRBV2,14,TRBD1,TGTGCCAGCAGTGCGGACAGGGGTAGATATGGCTACACCTTC,CASSADRGRYGYTF
TRBJ2-7,once,TRBV6-1,12,NA,TGTGCCAGCAGACAGGGTGTCTACGAGCAGTACTTC,CASRQGVYEQYF
TRBJ2-5,NA,TRBV7-2,15,TRBD2,TGTGCCAGCAACCGACCGGGACTAGCCCAGGAGACCCAGTACTTC,CASNRPGLAQETQYF
TRBJ2-1,NA,TRBV27,13,TRBD1,TGTGCCAGCACCGTCCAAGGGGGCGATGAGCAGTTCTTC,CASTVQGGDEQFF
TRBJ1-1,few,TRBV4-1,16,NA,TGCGCCAGCAGCCAAGTAAAAACAGGGATGAACACTGAAGCTTTCTTT,CASSQVKTGMNTEAFF
TRBJ2-1,NA,TRBV11-3,13,NA,TGTGCCAGCAGCTCCTCTTCCCACAATGAGCAGTTCTTC,CASSSSSHNEQFF
TRBJ2-5,NA,TRBV7-9,14,TRBD1,TGTGCCAGCAGCCAGGGACAGGGAGTAGAGACCCAGTACTTC,CASSQGQGVETQYF
TRBJ1-2,NA,TRBV4-1,16,NA,TGCGCCAGCAGCCAAGGGCAGGGGATGATAAGACGTCGAGAGCACTTC,CASSQGQGMIRRREHF
TRBJ1-2,NA,TRBV29-1,12,NA,TGCAGCGTTGAACCCCGTTCAGGGGGCTACACCTTC,CSVEPRSGGYTF
TRBJ1-1,NA,TRBV7-2,13,NA,TGTGCCAGCAGCTTACTCAGGGGCACTGAAGCTTTCTTT,CASSLLRGTEAFF
TRBJ2-5,few,TRBV6-1,14,TRBD1,TGTGCCAGCAGTCCACAGGGGGGACAAGAGACCCAGTACTTC,CASSPQGGQETQYF
TRBJ2-2,NA,TRBV28,15,NA,TGTGCCGCTAAGAATGGGGGCCCTTACACCGGGGAGCTGTTTTTT,CAAKNGGPYTGELFF
TRBJ2-7,few,TRBV6-5,16,TRBD2,TGTGCCAGCAGTTACGCCGGCGGGAGGGCCTCATACGAGCAGTACTTC,CASSYAGGRASYEQYF
TRBJ2-5,NA,TRBV9,14,NA,TGTGCCAGCAGCGCCCCTAGCGACCAAGAGACCCAGTACTTC,CASSAPSDQETQYF
TRBJ2-3,once,TRBV7-2,17,TRBD2,TGTGCCAGCAGCTTTGGTTGGGGAGCGGGAGGGGCGGATACGCAGTATTTT,CASSFGWGAGGADTQYF
TRBJ2-3,NA,TRBV28,15,NA,TGTGCCAGCAGTTCCGACGACAGAGACACAGATACGCAGTATTTT,CASSSDDRDTDTQYF
TRBJ1-1,NA,TRBV7-2,18,TRBD1,TGTGCCAGCAGCTTAAAAAGGGGCAGGGGGCAAGGGAACACTGAAGCTTTCTTT,CASSLKRGRGQGNTEAFF
TRBJ1-2,NA,TRBV10-3,17,NA,TGTGCCATCAGTGAGTCGACTGACCGTGCGAGGAGCTATGGCTACACCTTC,CAISESTDRARSYGYTF
TRBJ2-3,few,TRBV10-3,16,TRBD1,TGTGCCATCAGTGAGTCCAGGACAGGGGGGAGAGATACGCAGTATTTT,CAISESRTGGRDTQYF
TRBJ1-2,NA,TRBV5-1,13,NA,TGCGCCAGCAGCCTCGATGACACGGCCGGCTACACCTTC,CASSLDDTAGYTF
TRBJ2-7,NA,TRBV7-9,16,TRBD1,TGTGCCAGCAGCCCCTCGCCGGGACAGGGGACCTACGAGCAGTACTTC,CASSPSPGQGTYEQYF
TRBJ2-1,few,TRBV7-2,15,NA,TGTGCCAGCAGCTTATACGGAGCAGCCTACAATGAGCAGTTCTTC,CASSLYGAAYNEQFF
TRBJ2-3,NA,TRBV7-9,15,TRBD1,TGTGCCAGCAGCCGACTTACAGGGGTCAGGGATACGCAGTATTTT,CASSRLTGVRDTQYF
TRBJ2-2,few,TRBV9,17,TRBD1,TGTGCCAGCAGCGCCCCGTCGGGACAGGGTGTAACCGGGGAGCTGTTTTTT,CASSAPSGQGVTGELFF
TRBJ1-6,NA,TRBV19,18,TRBD1,TGTGCCAGTAGTATCCACGAAGGGGGCGCCTCCTATAATTCACCCCTCCACTTT,CASSIHEGGASYNSPLHF
TRBJ2-3,NA,TRBV23-1,20,NA,TGCGCCAGCAATTCAGACAGGGGCCCGTCTAGCGGGAAAACCACAGATACGCAGTATTTT,CASNSDRGPSSGKTTDTQYF
TRBJ2-7,NA,TRBV23-1,13,NA,TGCGCCAGCAGTTTTCAGGGGTCCTACGAGCAGTACTTC,CASSFQGSYEQYF
TRBJ2-7,NA,TRBV27,13,NA,TGTGCCAGCAGTCATGACATCAGCTACGAGCAGTACTTC,CASSHDISYEQYF
TRBJ2-7,NA,TRBV4-3,13,NA,TGCGCCAGCAGCCAAGGGACAGTCTACGAGCAGTACTTC,CASSQGTVYEQYF
TRBJ2-7,NA,TRBV6-5,14,TRBD1,TGTGCCAGCAAAAGGGGACAGGGAATCCACGAGCAGTACTTC,CASKRGQGIHEQYF
TRBJ2-7,NA,TRBV2,12,NA,TGTGCCAAAGGAGACAGGTCCTACGAGCAGTACTTC,CAKGDRSYEQYF
TRBJ2-7,NA,TRBV10-1,14,NA,TGCGCCAGCAGTGAGTCTTCGGACACCTACGAGCAGTACTTC,CASSESSDTYEQYF
TRBJ1-1,NA,TRBV29-1,13,NA,TGCAGCGTTGGTATCAGGGCGGACACTGAAGCTTTCTTT,CSVGIRADTEAFF
TRBJ1-5,NA,TRBV7-2,15,NA,TGTGCCAGCAGCTTGGCGGACGGCGGGTATCAGCCCCAGCATTTT,CASSLADGGYQPQHF
TRBJ1-3,NA,TRBV19,15,NA,TGTGCCAGTAGTATTATTGAGGGATCTGGAAACACCATATATTTT,CASSIIEGSGNTIYF
TRBJ2-7,NA,TRBV10-3,13,TRBD2,TGTGCCATCTCCCGGGAGGGCCTCTACGAGCAGTACTTC,CAISREGLYEQYF